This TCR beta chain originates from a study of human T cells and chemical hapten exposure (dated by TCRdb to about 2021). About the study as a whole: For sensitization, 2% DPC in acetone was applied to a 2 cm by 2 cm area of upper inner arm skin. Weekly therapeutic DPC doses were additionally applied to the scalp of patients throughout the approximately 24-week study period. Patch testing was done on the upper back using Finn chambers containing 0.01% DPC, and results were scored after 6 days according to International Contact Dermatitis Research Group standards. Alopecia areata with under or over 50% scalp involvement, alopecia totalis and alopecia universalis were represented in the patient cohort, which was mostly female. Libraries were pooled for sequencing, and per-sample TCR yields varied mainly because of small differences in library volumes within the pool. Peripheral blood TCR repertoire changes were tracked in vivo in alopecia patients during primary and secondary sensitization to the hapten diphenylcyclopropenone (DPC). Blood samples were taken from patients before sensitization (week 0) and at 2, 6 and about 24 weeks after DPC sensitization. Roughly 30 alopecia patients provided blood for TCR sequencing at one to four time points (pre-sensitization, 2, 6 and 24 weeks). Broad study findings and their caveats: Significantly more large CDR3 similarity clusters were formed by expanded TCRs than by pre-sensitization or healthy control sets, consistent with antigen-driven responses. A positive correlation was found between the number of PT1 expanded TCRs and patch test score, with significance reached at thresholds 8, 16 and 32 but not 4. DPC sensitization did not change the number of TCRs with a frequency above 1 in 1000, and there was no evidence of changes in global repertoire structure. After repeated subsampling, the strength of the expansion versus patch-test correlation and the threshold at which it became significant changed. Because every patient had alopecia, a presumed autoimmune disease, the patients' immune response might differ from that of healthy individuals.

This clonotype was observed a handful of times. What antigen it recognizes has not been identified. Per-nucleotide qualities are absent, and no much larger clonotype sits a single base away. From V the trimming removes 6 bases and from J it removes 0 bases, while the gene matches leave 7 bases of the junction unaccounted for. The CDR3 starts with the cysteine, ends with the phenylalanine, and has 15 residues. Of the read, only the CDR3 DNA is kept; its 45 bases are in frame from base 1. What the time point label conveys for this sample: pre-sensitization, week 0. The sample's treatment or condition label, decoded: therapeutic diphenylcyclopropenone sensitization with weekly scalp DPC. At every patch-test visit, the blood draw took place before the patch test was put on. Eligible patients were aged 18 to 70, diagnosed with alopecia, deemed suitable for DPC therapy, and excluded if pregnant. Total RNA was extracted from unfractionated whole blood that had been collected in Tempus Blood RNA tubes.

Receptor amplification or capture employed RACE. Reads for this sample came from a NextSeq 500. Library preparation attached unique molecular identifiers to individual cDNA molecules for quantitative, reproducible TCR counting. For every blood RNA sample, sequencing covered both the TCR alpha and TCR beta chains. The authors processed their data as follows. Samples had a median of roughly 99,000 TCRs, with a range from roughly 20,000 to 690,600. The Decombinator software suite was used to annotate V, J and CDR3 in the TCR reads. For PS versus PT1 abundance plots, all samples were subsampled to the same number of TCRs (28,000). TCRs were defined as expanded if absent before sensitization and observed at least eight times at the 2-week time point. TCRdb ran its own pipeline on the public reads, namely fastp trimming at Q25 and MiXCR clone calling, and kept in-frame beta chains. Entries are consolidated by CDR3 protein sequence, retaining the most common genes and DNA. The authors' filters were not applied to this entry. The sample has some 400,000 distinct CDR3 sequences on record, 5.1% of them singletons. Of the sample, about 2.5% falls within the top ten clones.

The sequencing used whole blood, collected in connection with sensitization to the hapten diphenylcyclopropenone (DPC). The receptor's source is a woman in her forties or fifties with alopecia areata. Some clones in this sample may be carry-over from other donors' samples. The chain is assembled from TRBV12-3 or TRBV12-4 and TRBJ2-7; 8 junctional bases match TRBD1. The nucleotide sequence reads TGTGCCAGCAGATCGGACAGGGTAGGCTCCTACGAGCAGTACTTC. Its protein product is CASRSDRVGSYEQYF.